A single sample is the source of the 18 T cell receptor beta chains below, sequenced in a study of graft-versus-host responses after intestinal transplantation listed by TCRdb under 2021. Libraries were prepared through the immunoSEQ multiplex PCR assay. TCRdb took over this immuneACCESS table, retaining in-frame rearrangements with V and J assigned. Such tables are incomplete; in checked studies, under half of the missing clones stem from an unresolved V gene, and the remainder is unexplained. In this sample the table shows about 93,000 clones, 80% to 95% of which occur a single time. The ten largest make up about 0.5% of the sample. The time point label of this sample denotes: cells obtained before transplantation from donor or recipient. No antigen has been identified for these receptors. Sequenced material: unstimulated CD8+ T cells sorted from spleen or lymph node cells, taken before intestinal transplant. The receptors derive from a human donor who received an intestinal transplant.

This chain joins TRBV19 and TRBJ2-7; a weak D match, TRBD2 (6 bases). The V gene's germline CDR1 is LNHDA and CDR2 SQIVND (reference sequence). Trimming shortened V by 9 bases and J by 3 bases, and 12 bases separated the two germline ends. CDR3 length: 12 amino acids. CDR3 loop: CASGDSYYEQYF. Here the CDR3 DNA reads TGTGCCAGCGGGGACTCCTACTACGAGCAGTACTTC.

The V and J genes are TRBV7-8 and TRBJ2-1; 8 bases match TRBD2. The CDR3 loop spans 15 amino acids. CDR1 and CDR2 (germline): SGHVS, FQNEAQ. The trim removed 2 bases at V and 8 bases at J, leaving 8 bases unmatched. Here the CDR3 DNA reads TGTGCCAGCAGCTTATATCCGCGGCGGGAGGATGAGCAGTTCTTC. Its protein product is CASSLYPRREDEQFF.

The chain links TRBV13 to TRBJ2-2; tentatively, D is TRBD1 (5 bases). V dropped 0 bases and J dropped 5 bases, with 7 bases sitting between them. Germline CDR1 PRHDT, CDR2 FYEKMQ (reference sequence). The CDR3 is 14 residues long. DNA for the CDR3: TGTGCCAGCAGCTTAGGCGGACAAACCGGGGAGCTGTTTTTT. This sequence encodes CASSLGGQTGELFF.

Concerning this clone itself: Its ends do not fully match the called genes, so a read error is possible. The chain couples TRBV7-6 to TRBJ2-7, with D possibly matching TRBD2 (6 bases). The length of the CDR3 is 16 residues. CDR1 and CDR2 from the germline V gene are SGHVS and FNYEAQ. This chain's CDR3 is CASSLESGPDRVEQYF. The CDR3 DNA sequence: TGTGCCAGCAGTTTAGAAAGCGGGCCTGATAGGGTCGAGCAGTACTTC.

This chain connects TRBV29-1 to TRBJ2-1, with D uncertain. Germline CDR1 reads SQVTM; CDR2 reads ANQGSEA. The CDR3 consists of 10 residues. V lost 5 bases, J lost 10 bases, and 9 bases lay in between. The DNA for the CDR3 is TGCAGCGTTCCACTCAACGAGCAGTTCTTC. Amino acid sequence: CSVPLNEQFF.

This clone was counted a few times. The chain links TRBV2 to TRBJ2-7, with TRBD1 matching 7 bases. The CDR3 contains 14 residues. J was trimmed by 4 bases and V by 3 bases; bases with no gene match: 6. Germline V gives CDR1 SNHLY, CDR2 FYNNEI. Written as DNA, the CDR3 is TGTGCCAGCAGTGATGAGACAGGGACGTACGAGCAGTACTTC. Translating gives CASSDETGTYEQYF.

This clone has only one observation. This chain connects TRBV9 to TRBJ1-5, with TRBD1 matching 8 bases. CDR3 size: 15 residues. Losses at the gene ends were 3 bases for V and 5 bases for J; bases not matched to a gene: 7. Germline CDR1 is SGDLS and CDR2 is YYNGEE. The CDR3 loop is CASSETDRVDQPQHF. The DNA for the CDR3 is TGTGCCAGCAGCGAAACGGACAGGGTGGATCAGCCCCAGCATTTT.

On this clone: Distinct nucleotide sequences in the sample also encode this CDR3. The genes are TRBV4-1 and TRBJ1-2; D is uncertain. Germline values: CDR1 MGHRA, CDR2 YSYEKL. The CDR3 runs to 15 residues. V lost 4 bases and J lost 3, with 15 bases in between. For the CDR3, the DNA is TGCGCCAGCAGCCGAGTACTCGGGGAGGACTATGGCTACACCTTC. It is translated as CASSRVLGEDYGYTF.

The chain combines TRBV29-1 with TRBJ1-1; unclear D gene. The CDR3 spans 12 residues. V gave up 0 bases and J gave up 4 bases, with 6 bases separating them. The germline CDR1 and CDR2 sequences are SQVTM and ANQGSEA. The CDR3 here is CSVEESSTEAFF. The DNA for the CDR3 is TGCAGCGTTGAAGAGTCGAGCACTGAAGCTTTCTTT.

V gene TRBV4-1 combines with J gene TRBJ2-1, with D uncertain. Germline V gene sequence: CDR1 MGHRA, CDR2 YSYEKL. The V end lost 0 bases, the J end lost 3 bases, and 9 bases lay between the germline ends. The CDR3 is 15 amino acids. The CDR3: CASSQDAGDYNEQFF. The CDR3 region has the DNA TGCGCCAGCAGCCAAGATGCAGGCGACTACAATGAGCAGTTCTTC.

The chain has TRBV29-1 and TRBJ1-2; a weak D match, TRBD1 (5 bases). CDR1 is SQVTM and CDR2 is ANQGSEA in the germline V gene. With 3 bases removed from V and 1 base from J, the gap between germline ends came to 12 bases. The CDR3 contains 14 residues. The CDR3 coding sequence is TGCAGCGTTGACCAAGGACACATTAACTATGGCTACACCTTC. Encoded protein: CSVDQGHINYGYTF.

The chain carries TRBV7-2 and TRBJ1-5; D ambiguous. V lost 0 bases, J lost 6 bases, and 18 bases lay in between. The CDR3 is made up of 17 amino acids. Germline-derived CDR1 and CDR2 are SGHTA and FQGNSA. CDR3 nucleotides: TGTGCCAGCAGCTTAGCCCGGGTCTCGGTAGGGAGTCAGCCCCAGCATTTT. It is translated as CASSLARVSVGSQPQHF.

The chain employs TRBV27 and TRBJ1-1; D unclear. Trimming shortened V by 3 bases and J by 6 bases, and 17 bases separated the two germline ends. CDR1 MNHEY and CDR2 SMNVEV come from the germline V gene (reference sequence). This CDR3 comprises 15 residues. CDR3 sequence (DNA): TGTGCCAGCAGTTTGCGATCGGCAGGTTGGGCTGAAGCTTTCTTT. It yields the protein CASSLRSAGWAEAFF.

CDR3: CAWSVQGAGELFF. The CDR3 DNA is TGTGCCTGGAGTGTACAGGGTGCCGGGGAGCTGTTTTTT. The chain combines TRBV30 with TRBJ2-2; D is possibly TRBD1 (6 bases). The CDR3 covers 13 residues. V gave up 0 bases and J gave up 6 bases, with 8 bases separating them. Germline CDR1 is GTSNPN and CDR2 is SVGIG (reference sequence).

The chain joins TRBV4-2 to TRBJ1-3, with D possibly matching TRBD1 (6 bases). The CDR3 runs to 15 residues. CDR1 and CDR2 from the germline V gene are LGHNA and YNFKEQ. V lost 5 bases and J lost 7, with 18 bases in between. CDR3: CASSDPGQPVNTIYF. The CDR3 DNA reads as TGTGCCAGCAGCGATCCTGGACAGCCAGTTAACACCATATATTTT.

This clone was detected a few times. This chain uses TRBV4-1 with TRBJ1-1; D possibly corresponds to TRBD1 (6 bases). CDR3 length: 14 residues. Trimming shortened V by 1 base and J by 10 bases, and 16 bases separated the two germline ends. CDR1 MGHRA and CDR2 YSYEKL come from the germline V gene. The CDR3 is CASSQGLQGRGAFF. The DNA for the CDR3 is TGCGCCAGCAGCCAAGGCCTTCAGGGGAGAGGAGCTTTCTTT.

This rearrangement joins TRBV28 to TRBJ1-5; D not certain. Per germline, CDR1 MDHEN and CDR2 SYDVKM. This CDR3 has 13 residues. Trimming shortened V by 2 bases and J by 7 bases, and 9 bases separated the two germline ends. DNA for the CDR3: TGTGCCAGCAGTTTAGATAGAGTCCAGCCCCAGCATTTT. Its translation is CASSLDRVQPQHF.

V is TRBV29-1 and J is TRBJ1-1; D remains ambiguous. V was cut by 6 bases and J by 10 bases, with 18 bases left in between. This CDR3 region has 12 residues. Germline V lookup: CDR1 SQVTM, CDR2 ANQGSEA. Here the CDR3 reads CSVLDDTFGAFF. In DNA form, the CDR3 reads TGCAGCGTACTAGATGACACCTTCGGAGCTTTCTTT.